This TCR beta chain was captured by sequencing in a study of radiation and T cells in renal cell carcinoma. Broader study findings: Compared with controls, irradiated tumors had more, larger dominant CDR3 motifs.

V lost 2 bases and J 2 bases, leaving 12 bases between the germline ends. Germline V gene data show CDR1 as MNHEY and CDR2 as SMNVEV (reference sequence). The CDR3 contains 16 residues. Measured with immunoSEQ multiplex PCR; TCRdb has only the in-frame clones, and not every one. The sample consists of fewer than 8,500 clones, 65% of them appearing once. Treatment reported: treatment-naive control, cytoreductive nephrectomy. Control tumors came from treatment-naive patients without prior radiation. Control tumor donors were a handful of females and 10 or so males, median age approximately 58 years. This clone was counted a single time. Its matching antigen is unknown.

This specimen consisted of tumor tissue, obtained from a patient whose treatment was nephrectomy without radiotherapy. This clonotype was sampled from a woman in her 70s with renal cell carcinoma. The V gene is TRBV27, the J gene TRBJ2-2; D unclear. CDR3: CASSLIAFSNTGELFF. The CDR3, as DNA: TGTGCCAGCAGTTTAATAGCTTTTTCCAACACCGGGGAGCTGTTTTTT.